This T cell receptor (beta chain) was obtained from a study of blood T cell repertoires in COVID-19. For the study at large: From the United States, Italy and Spain came samples of acute and convalescent COVID-19.

This clone was seen just once. The length of the CDR3 is 15 residues. V was cut by 2 bases and J by 0 bases, with 10 bases left in between. The germline CDR1 and CDR2 sequences are MDHEN and SYDVKM. Profiling relied on immunoSEQ multiplex PCR, and the TCRdb table lists in-frame clones only, not all of them. The sample has a few hundred thousand clones; approximately 85% are singletons. The clonotype comes from a woman aged 50 to 65 who had recovered from COVID-19. This rearrangement joins TRBV28 to TRBJ1-1; D remains unclear. Source material: PBMCs or T cells enriched from blood (not recorded which). The CDR3 protein is CASSLDTALNTEAFF. Written as DNA, the CDR3 is TGTGCCAGCAGTTTAGATACAGCTCTGAACACTGAAGCTTTCTTT. The full variable domain, completed using reference TRBV28 and TRBJ1-1, is DVKVTQSSRYLVKRTGEKVFLECVQDMDHENMFWYRQDPGLGLRLIYFSYDVKMKEKGDIPEGYSVSREKKERFSLILESASTNQTSMYLCASSLDTALNTEAFFGQGTRLTVV.